The 26 T cell receptor beta chains below were found in one sample sequenced in a study of T cells in narcolepsy. Sequenced by immunoSEQ multiplex PCR; TCRdb stores in-frame clones only, minus some. There are fewer than 35,000 clones in the sample; roughly 77% occur only once, and 1.1% lies in the top ten. Specimen: CD45RA- memory CD4+ T cells from PBMCs. Receptors were obtained from a human donor with narcolepsy.

This clone showed up just once. The V gene is TRBV5-4, the J gene TRBJ2-7; TRBD1 matches at 12 bases. CDR1 is SGHNT and CDR2 is YYREEE in the germline V gene (reference sequence). This CDR3 is 15 amino acids long. The J segment lost 2 bases and the V segment lost 4 bases, leaving 4 bases of the junction unmatched. The CDR3 coding sequence is TGTGCCAGCAGCCCAGGGACAGGGGGCCCCTACGAGCAGTACTTC. Translating it yields CASSPGTGGPYEQYF.

The rearrangement uses TRBV6-4 and TRBJ2-1; D is undetermined. Trimming took off 4 bases at V and 6 bases at J, with 10 bases between the two ends. The germline V gene has CDR1 MRHNA and CDR2 SNTAGT. This CDR3 is built from 13 residues. The chain's CDR3 is CASSGYPANEQFF. For the CDR3, the DNA is TGTGCCAGCAGTGGCTACCCCGCCAATGAGCAGTTCTTC.

CDR3 loop: CASSLVGGQGTDTQYF. DNA for the CDR3: TGTGCCAGCAGCTTAGTAGGGGGACAGGGAACAGATACGCAGTATTTT. The V call is TRBV11-3, the J call TRBJ2-3, with 9 bases matching TRBD1. Germline trimming cut 1 base from V and 3 bases from J; bases unmatched to any gene: 5. CDR1 and CDR2 (germline): SGHNT, YENEEA. The CDR3 sequence is 16 residues long.

This CDR3 is CAVRPTSGTYNEQFF. The CDR3, as DNA: TGTGCCGTCCGCCCCACTAGCGGGACTTACAATGAGCAGTTCTTC. The genes are TRBV19 and TRBJ2-1; 10 bases align to TRBD2. The CDR3 is 15 residues long. V lost 11 bases and J lost 4; bases outside the gene matches: 11. Germline CDR1 reads LNHDA; CDR2 reads SQIVND (reference sequence).

This clone has more than one count but fewer than ten. The V and J genes are TRBV5-6 and TRBJ1-4; 9 bases agree with TRBD1. This CDR3 has 14 amino acids. Germline CDR1 is SGHDT and CDR2 is YYEEEE. Germline trimming cut 6 bases from V and 7 bases from J; bases unmatched to any gene: 7. This CDR3 reads CASTQTGGGEKLFF. In DNA form, the CDR3 reads TGTGCCAGCACCCAGACAGGGGGAGGTGAAAAACTGTTTTTT.

The J gene is TRBJ1-1, the V gene TRBV27, with 10 positions matching TRBD1. The CDR3 loop spans 15 amino acids. After removal of 5 bases from V and 1 base from J, the junction contained 4 bases not matched to a gene. The germline gives CDR1 MNHEY, CDR2 SMNVEV (reference sequence). The DNA for the CDR3 is TGTGCCAGCAGTCGACAGGGGGCTTCGAACACTGAAGCTTTCTTT. It codes for CASSRQGASNTEAFF.

The chain uses TRBV30 and TRBJ2-7; 8 bases map to TRBD2. V lost 3 bases and J lost 0; bases outside the gene matches: 7. The length of the CDR3 is 15 residues. The germline CDR1 and CDR2 sequences are GTSNPN and SVGIG (reference sequence). CDR3 coding DNA: TGTGCCTGGAGACGTTTAGCGGGGAGCTCCTACGAGCAGTACTTC. Amino acids: CAWRRLAGSSYEQYF.

The chain links TRBV13 to TRBJ2-1; D is undetermined. Deletions cut 0 bases from V and 7 bases from J, with 13 bases between. The germline CDR1 and CDR2 sequences are PRHDT and FYEKMQ (reference sequence). The CDR3 has 15 amino acids. CDR3 nucleotide sequence: TGTGCCAGCAGCTTAGGCACAGCGACCTGGAATGAGCAGTTCTTC. Translated, it gives CASSLGTATWNEQFF.

The sample holds a few counts of this clone. J is TRBJ2-2 and V is TRBV11-1; D is perhaps TRBD1 or TRBD2 (5 bases each). CDR1 is SGHAT and CDR2 is FQDESV in the germline V gene (reference sequence). CDR3 size: 17 residues. Trimming cost V 5 bases and J 1 base, with 17 bases left between them. CDR3 in amino acids: CASSRKPGTGNTGELFF. In DNA, the CDR3 is TGTGCCAGCAGCCGGAAGCCCGGGACGGGGAACACCGGGGAGCTGTTTTTT.

This chain uses TRBV5-1 with TRBJ2-3; TRBD1 matches at 8 bases. V was clipped by 4 bases and J by 0 bases; unmatched bases: 4. Germline CDR1 SGHRS, CDR2 YFSETQ. CDR3 length: 15 residues. The CDR3 spells CASSPRTGSTDTQYF. The DNA for the CDR3 is TGCGCCAGCAGCCCAAGGACAGGGAGCACAGATACGCAGTATTTT.

This chain joins TRBV5-1 and TRBJ2-7, with 9 bases aligning to TRBD1. Germline V gene lookup returns CDR1 SGHRS and CDR2 YFSETQ. J gave up 6 bases and V 6 bases, and 16 bases lay outside the gene matches. The CDR3 consists of 16 residues. CDR3 sequence reads: CASTYPDPGTGIEQYF. In DNA, the CDR3 is TGCGCCAGCACTTATCCCGACCCCGGGACAGGGATCGAGCAGTACTTC.

The chain links TRBV30 to TRBJ1-5; no clear D. The CDR3 totals 15 residues. The V and J ends lost 0 bases and 2 bases respectively, with 11 bases between them. In germline, CDR1 is GTSNPN, CDR2 SVGIG (reference sequence). The CDR3 region has the DNA TGTGCCTGGAGTGTAGGTACGTCGCGCAATCAGCCCCAGCATTTT. This translates into CAWSVGTSRNQPQHF.

This sequence joins TRBV4-3 and TRBJ1-2; 9 bases are a match to TRBD1. The CDR3 contains 18 residues. The germline V gene has CDR1 LGHNA and CDR2 YSLEER. Trimming at V came to 5 bases and at J to 5 bases, leaving 18 bases not matched to a gene. The CDR3 DNA reads as TGCGCCAGCAGCTCTCGAGGGGGTGACAGGGGGTTACCGTATGGCTACACCTTC. The encoded protein is CASSSRGGDRGLPYGYTF.

This rearrangement joins TRBV10-3 to TRBJ2-7; 7 bases match TRBD1. Germline V CDR1 and CDR2: ENHRY, SYGVKD. Germline trimming cut 8 bases from V and 2 bases from J; bases unmatched to any gene: 12. The CDR3 consists of 15 residues. CDR3 DNA: TGTGCCATCGCCGACAGGGAAAGGAGAACCTACGAGCAGTACTTC. Its translation is CAIADRERRTYEQYF.

The chain links TRBV2 to TRBJ2-7; D is possibly TRBD1 (6 bases). The ends were cut back, 8 bases at V and 5 bases at J, with 10 bases in the middle. CDR1 and CDR2 (germline): SNHLY, FYNNEI. The CDR3 totals 11 residues. CDR3 bases: TGTGCCAGCTACAGGGTGGACGAGCAGTACTTC. Translation gives CASYRVDEQYF.

The chain links TRBV7-2 to TRBJ1-5; no clear D gene. There are 13 residues in the CDR3. Per germline, CDR1 SGHTA and CDR2 FQGNSA. Between the trimmed V and J ends, which lost 3 bases and 7 bases, there was a span of 10 bases. The CDR3 protein is CASSFGVLQPQHF. CDR3 bases: TGTGCCAGCAGCTTCGGGGTCTTGCAGCCCCAGCATTTT. The entire variable domain, with the rest obtained from reference TRBV7-2 and TRBJ1-5, is as follows: GAGVSQSPSNKVTEKGKDVELRCDPISGHTALYWYRQSLGQGLEFLIYFQGNSAPDKSGLPSDRFSAERTGGSVSTLTIQRTQQEDSAVYLCASSFGVLQPQHFGDGTRLSIL.

The chain joins TRBV29-1 to TRBJ1-5, with 10 bases aligning to TRBD1. Trimming at V came to 7 bases and at J to 4 bases, leaving 7 bases not matched to a gene. CDR3 length: 14 residues. From germline, CDR1 is SQVTM and CDR2 ANQGSEA. The CDR3 region has the DNA TGCAGCGCCCGGGGACAGGGGACAAATCAGCCCCAGCATTTT. It yields the protein CSARGQGTNQPQHF.

The V call is TRBV19, the J call TRBJ1-2; D is ambiguous. From germline, CDR1 is LNHDA and CDR2 SQIVND (reference sequence). The V gene lost 0 bases and the J gene lost 2 bases, with 1 base spanning the gap. The CDR3 is 12 residues long. The CDR3 nucleotides read TGTGCCAGTAGTATAGAGAACTATGGCTACACCTTC. Protein sequence: CASSIENYGYTF.

Here the CDR3 reads CASSVAGASYEQYF. CDR3 in DNA: TGTGCCAGCAGCGTAGCAGGGGCGAGCTACGAGCAGTACTTC. The chain uses TRBV9 and TRBJ2-7; tentatively, D is TRBD1 (6 bases). V dropped 0 bases and J dropped 3 bases, with 10 bases sitting between them. The CDR3 is 14 amino acids. Germline V gene sequence: CDR1 SGDLS, CDR2 YYNGEE.

This clone has just a few counts. This rearrangement joins TRBV9 to TRBJ1-6; the D gene is possibly TRBD1 (6 bases). CDR1 SGDLS and CDR2 YYNGEE come from the germline V gene. Trimming stripped 0 bases from V and 5 bases from J, with 6 bases between. The CDR3 runs to 14 residues. CDR3: CASSVDRDNSPLHF. Written as DNA, the CDR3 is TGTGCCAGCAGCGTAGACAGGGATAATTCACCCCTCCACTTT. Full variable domain (missing parts from reference TRBV9 and TRBJ1-6): DSGVTQTPKHLITATGQRVTLRCSPRSGDLSVYWYQQSLDQGLQFLIQYYNGEERAKGNILERFSAQQFPDLHSELNLSSLELGDSALYFCASSVDRDNSPLHFGNGTRLTVT.

The rearrangement links TRBV6-1 to TRBJ2-1, with unresolved D. Trimming pared 4 bases from V and 3 bases from J, leaving 13 bases between. This CDR3 has 15 amino acids. Germline loops: CDR1 MNHNS, CDR2 SASEGT. The CDR3 DNA reads TGTGCCAGCAGTGGTAGTGCCCGAGGCTACAATGAGCAGTTCTTC. Amino acid sequence: CASSGSARGYNEQFF.

This chain joins TRBV6-5 and TRBJ1-1; 8 bases line up with TRBD1. CDR1 and CDR2 (germline): MNHEY, SVGAGI. CDR3 size: 14 residues. V lost 7 bases and J lost 5; bases outside the gene matches: 9. CDR3 nucleotides: TGTGCCAGCATTCTGGACAGGGTGATGACTGAAGCTTTCTTT. Amino acids: CASILDRVMTEAFF.

The chain employs TRBV19 and TRBJ2-3; 11 bases agree with TRBD1. Germline values: CDR1 LNHDA, CDR2 SQIVND (reference sequence). The CDR3 is 14 residues long. Trimming took 7 bases from V and 9 from J; bases not matched to a gene: 9. The chain's CDR3 is CASTGTGGSGTQYF. CDR3 coding DNA: TGTGCCAGTACCGGGACAGGGGGGAGTGGCACGCAGTATTTT.

CDR3: CASSLEGFNQPQHF. CDR3 nucleotides: TGTGCCAGCAGCTTAGAAGGGTTCAATCAGCCCCAGCATTTT. The V and J genes are TRBV11-2 and TRBJ1-5; no definite D call. CDR1 is SGHAT, CDR2 FQNNGV, per germline. This CDR3 is built from 14 residues. Trimming removed 0 bases from V and 3 bases from J, with 6 bases in between.

V is TRBV21-1 and J is TRBJ2-6; no DNA check was done on the table's D call, TRBD1. TRBV21-1 constitutes a pseudogene. The CDR3 runs to 19 residues. In DNA form, the CDR3 reads TGTGCCAGCAGCAAAAGAGACAGGGCCTACTCCTCTGGGGCCAACGTCCTGACTTTC. It translates to CASSKRDRAYSSGANVLTF.

The genes are TRBV21-1 and TRBJ2-5; the D call in the table, TRBD1, was not verified against the DNA. TRBV21-1 is deemed a pseudogene. The CDR3 totals 15 residues. CDR3 protein: CASSRHRDRAQTQYF. The CDR3 DNA sequence: TGTGCCAGCAGCAGACACCGGGACAGGGCACAGACCCAGTACTTC.